This T cell receptor beta chain is from a study of blood T cell repertoires in COVID-19. Here immunoSEQ multiplex PCR was the method, and the copy in TCRdb shows in-frame clones only, minus some. Of hundreds of thousands of clones listed, approximately 90% were seen once; the top ten hold roughly 3.7%. The V and J ends lost 7 bases and 6 bases respectively, with 15 bases between them. Germline V gene sequence: CDR1 SNHLY, CDR2 FYNNEI. The CDR3 has 13 amino acids. The participants were between 18 and 89 years old and came from under 25 US areas. The sequencing input was PBMCs or T cells enriched from blood (not recorded which). The genes are TRBV2 and TRBJ1-2; D remains ambiguous. This receptor was taken from a woman aged 25 to 39 who had recovered from COVID-19. The CDR3 region has the DNA TGTGCCAGCAATACGGGAAGAGGGAATGGCTACACCTTC. Encoded protein: CASNTGRGNGYTF.